This T cell receptor beta chain was sequenced in a study of tumor and adjacent non-tumor tissue in lung cancer. Overall study: There were 11 to 13 adenocarcinoma, 2 squamous cell carcinoma and 1 small cell lung cancer cases. The patients, around 10 men and a few women, were about 31 to 76 with stage I to III disease.

About this clonotype: Its antigen remains unidentified.

TCRbeta libraries were built with three rounds of nested PCR, modified from ARM-PCR. Each CDR3 protein gets one entry after TCRdb re-called the multiplex PCR reads with MiXCR. The sample records over 40,000 distinct CDR3 sequences, 74% being singletons. General study results and limits: Compared with tumor, normal lung showed significantly lower TCR diversity.

The V and J ends lost 8 bases and 3 bases respectively, with 10 bases between them. Germline V lookup: CDR1 SGHAT, CDR2 FQNNGV. This CDR3 contains 12 residues. RNA was extracted from bulk tissue without any cell sorting. More than 3 cm separated this lung sample from the edge of the tumor. This TCR was recovered from a woman aged 55-70 years with non-small cell lung cancer. The sample consisted of distant non-tumor lung tissue. The genes are TRBV11-2 and TRBJ1-1; D is unclear. CDR3 sequence: CASLDGYTEAFF. CDR3 DNA: TGTGCCAGCCTAGACGGGTACACTGAAGCTTTCTTT. Based on the CDR3 plus reference TRBV11-2 and TRBJ1-1, the full variable domain is EAGVAQSPRYKIIEKRQSVAFWCNPISGHATLYWYQQILGQGPKLLIQFQNNGVVDDSQLPKDRFSAERLKGVDSTLKIQPAKLEDSAVYLCASLDGYTEAFFGQGTRLTVV.